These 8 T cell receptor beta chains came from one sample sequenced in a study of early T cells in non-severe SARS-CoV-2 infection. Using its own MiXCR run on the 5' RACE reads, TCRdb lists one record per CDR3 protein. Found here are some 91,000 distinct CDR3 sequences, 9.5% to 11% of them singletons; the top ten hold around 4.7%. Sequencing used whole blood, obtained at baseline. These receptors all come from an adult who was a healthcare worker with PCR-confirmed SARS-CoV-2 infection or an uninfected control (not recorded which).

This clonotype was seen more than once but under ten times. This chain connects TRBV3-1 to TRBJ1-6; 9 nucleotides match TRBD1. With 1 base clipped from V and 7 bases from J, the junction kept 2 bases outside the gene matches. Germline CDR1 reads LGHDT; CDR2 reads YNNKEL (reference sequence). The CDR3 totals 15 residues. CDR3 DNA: TGTGCCAGCAGCCAAGGAGGACAGGGGAATTCACCCCTCCACTTT. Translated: CASSQGGQGNSPLHF.

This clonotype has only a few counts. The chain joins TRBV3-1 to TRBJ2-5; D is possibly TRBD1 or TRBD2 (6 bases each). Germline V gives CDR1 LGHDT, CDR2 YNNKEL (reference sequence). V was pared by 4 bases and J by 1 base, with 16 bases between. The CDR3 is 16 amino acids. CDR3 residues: CASSRRQAGPQETQYF. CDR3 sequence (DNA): TGTGCCAGCAGCCGTCGACAGGCGGGACCCCAAGAGACCCAGTACTTC.

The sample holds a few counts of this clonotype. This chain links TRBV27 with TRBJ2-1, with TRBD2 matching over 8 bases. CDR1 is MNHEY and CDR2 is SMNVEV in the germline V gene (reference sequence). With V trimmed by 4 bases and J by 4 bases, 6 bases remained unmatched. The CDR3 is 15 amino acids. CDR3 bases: TGTGCCAGCAGTTCTACTAGCGGAGTGTACAATGAGCAGTTCTTC. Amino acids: CASSSTSGVYNEQFF.

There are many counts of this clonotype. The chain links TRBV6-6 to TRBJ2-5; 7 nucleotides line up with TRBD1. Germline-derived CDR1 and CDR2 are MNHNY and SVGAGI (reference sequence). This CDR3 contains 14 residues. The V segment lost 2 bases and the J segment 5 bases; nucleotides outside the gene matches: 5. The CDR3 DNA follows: TGTGCCAGCAGTTACGTAGGGGGCCGCGAGACCCAGTACTTC. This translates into CASSYVGGRETQYF.

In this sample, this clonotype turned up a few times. CDR3 residues: CASSLGVSGPIYNEQFF. In DNA, the CDR3 is TGTGCCAGCAGCTTAGGTGTTAGCGGGCCCATCTACAATGAGCAGTTCTTC. The V and J genes are TRBV11-2 and TRBJ2-1; 7 bases are shared with TRBD2. This CDR3 has 17 residues. Unmatched junction bases numbered 9, after V lost 1 base and J lost 3 bases. Germline values: CDR1 SGHAT, CDR2 FQNNGV.

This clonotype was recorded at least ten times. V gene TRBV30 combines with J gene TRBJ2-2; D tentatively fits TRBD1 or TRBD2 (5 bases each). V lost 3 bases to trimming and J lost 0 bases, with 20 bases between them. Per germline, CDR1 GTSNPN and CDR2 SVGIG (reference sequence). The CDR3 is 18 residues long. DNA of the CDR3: TGTGCCTGGAGAGCGAGGGGCTGGGGACGATCGAACACCGGGGAGCTGTTTTTT. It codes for CAWRARGWGRSNTGELFF.

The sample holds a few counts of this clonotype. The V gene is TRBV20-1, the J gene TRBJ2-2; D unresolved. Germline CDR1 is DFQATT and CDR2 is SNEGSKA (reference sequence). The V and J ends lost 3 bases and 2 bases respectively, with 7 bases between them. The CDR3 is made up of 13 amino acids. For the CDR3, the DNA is TGCAGTGCTAGCGGATCTAACACCGGGGAGCTGTTTTTT. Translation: CSASGSNTGELFF.

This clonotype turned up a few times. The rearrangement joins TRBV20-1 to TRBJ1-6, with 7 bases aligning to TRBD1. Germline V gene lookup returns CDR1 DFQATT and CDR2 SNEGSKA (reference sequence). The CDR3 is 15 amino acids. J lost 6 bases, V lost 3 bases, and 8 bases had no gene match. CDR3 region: CSASMTGRGNSPLHF. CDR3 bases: TGCAGTGCTAGTATGACAGGGAGGGGTAATTCACCCCTCCACTTT.